This entry describes one TCR beta chain. Its target antigen remains unknown. No base quality information exists; no much larger clone differs at one position. One collaborating source in Seattle enrolled patients while the patients were actively infected and followed the patients over time throughout the course of disease. Collaborating institutions collected whole blood in K2EDTA tubes following their own protocols. For TCRbeta analysis, collaborators shipped samples in one of three forms: frozen whole blood, isolated PBMCs, or DNA extracted from either of those sample types. This sample is drawn from a study of blood T cell repertoires in COVID-19 (dated by TCRdb to about 2020). Regarding the study in general: Samples covering the acute and convalescent phases of COVID-19 were provided by collaborators in the United States, Italy and Spain. The dataset comprised deeply sampled blood TCRbeta repertoires from subjects exposed to, actively infected with, or recovered from COVID-19. The prospective study material was composed of cDNA or gDNA derived from T cells, B-cell-depleted T cells, or PBMCs. The sample metadata nearly always contained a de-identified subject ID, COVID-19 status, age in years and sex. Samples were obtained from the ongoing ImmuneRACE study (first 160 participants) and from approximately 1,200 subjects provided by 6 global collaborators. The repertoires were released in a freely available public database intended as a resource for research on the immune response to SARS-CoV-2. HLA class I and class II types, where available, came from metadata supplied by the sample provider rather than from assay-based typing. General conclusions and limits of the study: The quantity of clinical and demographic metadata differed by source and by participant and was supplied without curation.

The germline V gene (reference sequence) provides CDR1 SEHNR and CDR2 FQNEAQ. From cysteine to phenylalanine, the CDR3 is 15 amino acids long. Only the CDR3 DNA is retained, 45 bases long and in frame from the first base. Trimming at the junction amounts to 1 base on V and 3 bases on J, and the germline ends lie 12 bases apart. TCRbeta CDR3 regions were amplified from genomic DNA using the immunoSEQ Assay, a bias-controlled multiplex PCR. The study's processing was this. The number of nucleated cells in each sample was estimated from the amplification of reference gene primers within the assay. To quantify the absolute abundance of each unique TCRbeta CDR3 rearrangement, sequence reads were collapsed and filtered. For each sample, productive Simpson clonality was calculated by taking the square root of Simpson's diversity index across productive rearrangements. The table comes from immuneACCESS by way of TCRdb, which keeps in-frame sequences with V and J called. Part of the clones is missing from these tables; in studies checked, under half for an unresolved V gene and the rest for unknown reasons. V and J calls and clone size are those listed in that table; D and trimming were worked out from the DNA. For this sample the table gives fewer than 300,000 clones, of which more than 85% were detected only once. The ten most abundant clones make up 2.2% of the sample.

The chain uses TRBV7-9 and TRBJ1-2; the D gene is perhaps TRBD1, on 5 matching bases. The receptor's source is a woman aged 25 to 39 with COVID-19, enrolled during active disease. Sequencing was carried out using peripheral blood. The CDR3 here reads CASSLVGGADYGYTF. The sequenced DNA is TGTGCCAGCAGCTTAGTGGGAGGGGCAGACTATGGCTACACCTTC.